This entry lists 5 T cell receptor beta chains sequenced from one sample in a study of cytomegalovirus exposure and HLA in healthy donors. Data came from immunoSEQ multiplex PCR; TCRdb stores just in-frame clones and leaves some out. This repertoire shows 150,000 to 200,000 clones, around 85% found once; its top ten account for 5.7%. Sample: PBMCs. These receptors came from a woman aged 25 to 39 in good health and CMV-seronegative.

The rearrangement joins TRBV9 to TRBJ1-6; possibly TRBD1 for D (5 bases). Germline assignment: CDR1 SGDLS and CDR2 YYNGEE. CDR3 length equals 16 residues. V was cut by 2 bases and J by 10 bases, with 19 bases left in between. This CDR3 reads CASSVDLDTLGSPLHF. The CDR3 region has the DNA TGTGCCAGCAGCGTGGACTTGGACACCCTAGGGTCACCCCTCCACTTT.

The chain combines TRBV2 with TRBJ2-3; TRBD2 is a possible D gene (6 bases). Per germline, CDR1 SNHLY and CDR2 FYNNEI. There are 14 residues in the CDR3. The ends were cut back, 10 bases at V and 5 bases at J, with 19 bases in the middle. For the CDR3, the DNA is TGTGCCACCCCTCAGACTAGAAGTGGAGATACGCAGTATTTT. Protein: CATPQTRSGDTQYF.

This clone occurred once. The chain joins TRBV7-3 to TRBJ1-1, with D unresolved. This CDR3 is 13 amino acids long. Trimming took off 6 bases at V and 1 base at J, with 9 bases between the two ends. From germline, CDR1 is SGHTA and CDR2 FQGTGA. The CDR3 protein is CASSRDWNTEAFF. CDR3 nucleotides: TGTGCCAGCAGTCGCGATTGGAACACTGAAGCTTTCTTT.

CDR3 nucleotides: TGTGCCAGCAGTTTATTCCCAGCGGGAGAGACCCAGTACTTC. Translation gives CASSLFPAGETQYF. The chain employs TRBV27 and TRBJ2-5, with D tentatively TRBD2 (6 bases). Germline loops: CDR1 MNHEY, CDR2 SMNVEV (reference sequence). Trimming took 1 base from V and 4 from J, leaving 10 bases between them. The CDR3 spans 14 residues.

The chain links TRBV5-1 to TRBJ2-7, with TRBD1 identical over 11 bases. The ends lost 3 bases at V and 2 bases at J; junction bases unmatched: 1. The germline CDR1 and CDR2 sequences are SGHRS and YFSETQ. There are 14 residues in the CDR3. The CDR3 nucleotides read TGCGCCAGCAGCTCGGGACAGGGGGCCTACGAGCAGTACTTC. Translating gives CASSSGQGAYEQYF.